This entry lists 5 T cell receptor beta chains sequenced from one sample in a study of shared clonotypes between healthy human individuals. Only in-frame clones appear in the TCRdb table, and some are missing; sequencing was by immunoSEQ multiplex PCR. The repertoire includes hundreds of thousands of clones, over 60% of them detected once, and over 10% sits in the top ten. What was sequenced was PBMCs. These receptors all come from a middle-aged woman in good health. Some clones in this sample may be carry-over from other donors' samples.

The chain is built from TRBV7-3 and TRBJ1-2; 7 bases are shared with TRBD1. The V segment lost 5 bases and the J segment 5 bases; nucleotides outside the gene matches: 5. The CDR3 has 13 residues. Germline loops: CDR1 SGHTA, CDR2 FQGTGA. The CDR3 nucleotides read TGTGCCAGCAGCCCCGGGACAGCTTATGGCTACACCTTC. This sequence encodes CASSPGTAYGYTF.

The rearrangement uses TRBV30 and TRBJ2-5, with 7 nucleotides matching TRBD1. The DNA end favors TRBJ2-7, so the J call may be wrong. Germline V CDR1 and CDR2: GTSNPN, SVGIG (reference sequence). This CDR3 is 14 amino acids long. In DNA, the CDR3 is TGTGCCTGGAGTGGACAGGGCTCTACCTACGAGCAGTACTTC. Its protein product is CAWSGQGSTYEQYF.

Points on this clone: A much bigger clone sits one base away, suggesting this may be a read error. The chain is built from TRBV30 and TRBJ1-1, with 8 bases lining up with TRBD1. V dropped 5 bases and J dropped 4; count of bases not matched to a gene: 12. The CDR3 is 15 amino acids. Germline V gene lookup returns CDR1 GTSNPN and CDR2 SVGIG (reference sequence). The CDR3 sequence is CAWGPQGAPSTEAFF. As DNA, the CDR3 is TGTGCCTGGGGTCCCCAGGGGGCGCCCAGCACTGAAGCTTTCTTT.

There are a few counts of this clone. The chain employs TRBV25-1 and TRBJ2-7; D uncertain. Per germline, CDR1 MGHDK and CDR2 SYGVNS. This CDR3 comprises 11 residues. V lost 2 bases and J 3 bases, leaving 2 bases between the germline ends. The CDR3 loop reads CASSEGYEQYF. DNA for the CDR3: TGTGCCAGCAGTGAAGGCTACGAGCAGTACTTC.

The J gene is TRBJ2-2, the V gene TRBV6-1; D call uncertain. Trimming cost V 7 bases and J 1 base, with 7 bases left between them. The V gene's germline CDR1 is MNHNS and CDR2 SASEGT. The CDR3 totals 13 residues. The CDR3 loop is CASIWGNTGELFF. The DNA of the CDR3 is TGTGCCAGCATCTGGGGGAACACCGGGGAGCTGTTTTTT.